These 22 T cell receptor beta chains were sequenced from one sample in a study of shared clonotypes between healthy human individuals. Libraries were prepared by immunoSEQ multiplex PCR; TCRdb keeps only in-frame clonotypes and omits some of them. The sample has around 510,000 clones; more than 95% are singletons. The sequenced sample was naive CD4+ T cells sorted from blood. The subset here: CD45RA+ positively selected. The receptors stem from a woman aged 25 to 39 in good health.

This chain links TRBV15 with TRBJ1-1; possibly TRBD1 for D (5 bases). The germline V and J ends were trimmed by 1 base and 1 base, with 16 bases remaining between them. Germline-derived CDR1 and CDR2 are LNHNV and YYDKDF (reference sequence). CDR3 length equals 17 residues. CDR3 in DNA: TGTGCCACCAGCAGAGGATATACCTTGGGGGGGAACACTGAAGCTTTCTTT. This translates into CATSRGYTLGGNTEAFF.

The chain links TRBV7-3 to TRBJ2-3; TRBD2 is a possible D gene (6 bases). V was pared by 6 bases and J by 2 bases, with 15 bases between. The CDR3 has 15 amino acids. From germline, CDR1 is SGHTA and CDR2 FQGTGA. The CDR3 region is CASSSIGGTTDTQYF. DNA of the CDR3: TGTGCCAGCAGTTCAATAGGAGGGACCACAGATACGCAGTATTTT.

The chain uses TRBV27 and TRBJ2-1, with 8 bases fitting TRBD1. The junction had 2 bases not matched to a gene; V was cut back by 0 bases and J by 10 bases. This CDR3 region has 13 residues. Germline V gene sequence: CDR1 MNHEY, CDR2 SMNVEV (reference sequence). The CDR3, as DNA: TGTGCCAGCAGTTTATCCGACAGGGGCGAGCAGTTCTTC. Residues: CASSLSDRGEQFF.

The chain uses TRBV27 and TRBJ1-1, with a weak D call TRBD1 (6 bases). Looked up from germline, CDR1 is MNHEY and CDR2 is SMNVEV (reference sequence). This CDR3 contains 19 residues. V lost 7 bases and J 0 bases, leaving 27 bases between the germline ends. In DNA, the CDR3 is TGTGCCAGCACCCCGGGGCGGGGGGGCGGCGGTTACGTGAACACTGAAGCTTTCTTT. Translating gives CASTPGRGGGGYVNTEAFF.

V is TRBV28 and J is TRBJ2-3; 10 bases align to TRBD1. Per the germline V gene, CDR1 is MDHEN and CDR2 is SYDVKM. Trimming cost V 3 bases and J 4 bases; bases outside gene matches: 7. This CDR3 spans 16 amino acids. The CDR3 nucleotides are TGTGCCAGCAGTTTTAAGGGACAGGGGTATCCAGATACGCAGTATTTT. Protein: CASSFKGQGYPDTQYF.

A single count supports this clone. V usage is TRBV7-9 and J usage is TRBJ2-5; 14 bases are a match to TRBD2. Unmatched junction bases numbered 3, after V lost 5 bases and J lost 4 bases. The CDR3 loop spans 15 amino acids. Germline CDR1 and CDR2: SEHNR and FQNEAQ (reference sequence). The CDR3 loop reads CASSRGLAGAETQYF. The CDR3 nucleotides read TGTGCCAGCAGCCGGGGACTAGCGGGAGCAGAGACCCAGTACTTC.

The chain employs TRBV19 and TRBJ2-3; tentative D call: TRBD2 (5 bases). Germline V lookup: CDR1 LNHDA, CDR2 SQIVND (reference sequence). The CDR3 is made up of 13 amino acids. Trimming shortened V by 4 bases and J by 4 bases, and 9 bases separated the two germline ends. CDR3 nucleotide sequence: TGTGCCAGTAGTAAATGGACTTCAGATACGCAGTATTTT. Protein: CASSKWTSDTQYF.

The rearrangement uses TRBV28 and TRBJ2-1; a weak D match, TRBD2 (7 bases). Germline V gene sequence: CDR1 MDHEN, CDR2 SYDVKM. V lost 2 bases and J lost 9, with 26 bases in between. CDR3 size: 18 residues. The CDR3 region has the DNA TGTGCCAGCAGTTTAGGTTCGGGGGGCTTAAAGTACGCCGCTGAGCAGTTCTTC. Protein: CASSLGSGGLKYAAEQFF.

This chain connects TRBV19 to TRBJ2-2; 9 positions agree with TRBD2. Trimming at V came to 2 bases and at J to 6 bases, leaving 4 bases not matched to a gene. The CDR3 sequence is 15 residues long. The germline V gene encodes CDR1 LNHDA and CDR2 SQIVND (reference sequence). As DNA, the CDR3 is TGTGCCAGTAGTATATGGGCGGGAGGGGCCGGGGAGCTGTTTTTT. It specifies CASSIWAGGAGELFF.

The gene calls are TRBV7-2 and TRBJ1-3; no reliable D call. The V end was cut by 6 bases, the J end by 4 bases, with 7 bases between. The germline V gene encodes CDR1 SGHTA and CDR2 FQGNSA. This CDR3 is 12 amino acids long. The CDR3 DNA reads TGTGCCAGCAGTTCCGTCGGAAACACCATATATTTT. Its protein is CASSSVGNTIYF. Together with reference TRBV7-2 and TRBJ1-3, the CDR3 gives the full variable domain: GAGVSQSPSNKVTEKGKDVELRCDPISGHTALYWYRQSLGQGLEFLIYFQGNSAPDKSGLPSDRFSAERTGGSVSTLTIQRTQQEDSAVYLCASSSVGNTIYFGEGSWLTVV.

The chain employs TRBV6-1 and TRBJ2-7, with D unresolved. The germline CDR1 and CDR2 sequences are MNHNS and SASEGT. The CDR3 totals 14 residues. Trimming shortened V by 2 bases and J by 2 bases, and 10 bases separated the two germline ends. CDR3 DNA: TGTGCCAGCAGTGAAATCAGGCCACCCTACGAGCAGTACTTC. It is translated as CASSEIRPPYEQYF.

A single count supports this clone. The CDR3 is CASSLSWATDTQYF. In DNA, the CDR3 is TGTGCCAGCAGCTTGAGCTGGGCAACCGATACGCAGTATTTT. The gene calls are TRBV5-4 and TRBJ2-3; D is uncertain. There are 14 residues in the CDR3. V gave up 1 base and J gave up 6 bases, with 12 bases separating them. Germline loops: CDR1 SGHNT, CDR2 YYREEE (reference sequence).

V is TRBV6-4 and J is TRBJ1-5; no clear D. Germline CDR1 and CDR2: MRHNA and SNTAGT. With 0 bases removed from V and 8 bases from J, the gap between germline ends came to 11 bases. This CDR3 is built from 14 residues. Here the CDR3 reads CASSDSEGSKPQHF. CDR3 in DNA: TGTGCCAGCAGTGACTCGGAAGGGAGTAAGCCCCAGCATTTT.

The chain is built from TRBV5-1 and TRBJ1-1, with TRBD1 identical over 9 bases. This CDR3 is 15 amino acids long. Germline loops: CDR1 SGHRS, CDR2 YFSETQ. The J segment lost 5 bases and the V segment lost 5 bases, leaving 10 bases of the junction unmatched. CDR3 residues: CASRWPGTGSTEAFF. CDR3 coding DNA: TGCGCCAGCAGATGGCCCGGGACAGGGAGTACTGAAGCTTTCTTT.

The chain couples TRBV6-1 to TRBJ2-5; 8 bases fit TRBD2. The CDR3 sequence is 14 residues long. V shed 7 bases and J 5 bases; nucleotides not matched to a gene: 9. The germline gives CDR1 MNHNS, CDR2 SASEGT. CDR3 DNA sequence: TGTGCCAGCACGAAGGTTGGGACTAGTGAGACCCAGTACTTC. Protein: CASTKVGTSETQYF.

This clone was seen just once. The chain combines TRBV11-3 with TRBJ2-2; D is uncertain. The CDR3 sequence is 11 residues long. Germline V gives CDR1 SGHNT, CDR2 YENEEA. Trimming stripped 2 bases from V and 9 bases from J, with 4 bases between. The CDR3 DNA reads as TGTGCCAGCAGCTTAAGTCGGGAGCTGTTTTTT. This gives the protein CASSLSRELFF.

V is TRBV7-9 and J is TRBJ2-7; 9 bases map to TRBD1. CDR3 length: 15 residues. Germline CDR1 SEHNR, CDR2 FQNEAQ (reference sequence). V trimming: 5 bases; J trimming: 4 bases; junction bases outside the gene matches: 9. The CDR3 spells CASSLTGTGMYEQYF. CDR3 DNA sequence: TGTGCCAGCAGCCTCACCGGGACAGGGATGTACGAGCAGTACTTC.

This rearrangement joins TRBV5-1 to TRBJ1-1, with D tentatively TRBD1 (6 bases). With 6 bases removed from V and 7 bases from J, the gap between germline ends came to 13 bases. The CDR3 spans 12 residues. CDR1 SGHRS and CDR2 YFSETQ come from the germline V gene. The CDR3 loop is CASTQGTGEAFF. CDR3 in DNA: TGCGCCAGCACTCAGGGGACGGGTGAAGCTTTCTTT. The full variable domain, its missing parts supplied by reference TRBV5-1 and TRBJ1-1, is KAGVTQTPRYLIKTRGQQVTLSCSPISGHRSVSWYQQTPGQGLQFLFEYFSETQRNKGNFPGRFSGRQFSNSRSEMNVSTLELGDSALYLCASTQGTGEAFFGQGTRLTVV.

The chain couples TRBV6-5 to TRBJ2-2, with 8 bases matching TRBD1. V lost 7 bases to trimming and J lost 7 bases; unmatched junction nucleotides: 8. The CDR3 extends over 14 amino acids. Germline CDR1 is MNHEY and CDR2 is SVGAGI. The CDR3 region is CASTGQGLVGELFF. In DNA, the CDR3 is TGTGCCAGCACCGGACAGGGTTTAGTCGGGGAGCTGTTTTTT.

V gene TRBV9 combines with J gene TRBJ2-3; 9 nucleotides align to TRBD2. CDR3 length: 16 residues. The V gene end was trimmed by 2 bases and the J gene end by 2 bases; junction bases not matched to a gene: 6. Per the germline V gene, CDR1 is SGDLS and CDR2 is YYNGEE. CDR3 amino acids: CASSVRLAGITDTQYF. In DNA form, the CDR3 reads TGTGCCAGCAGCGTGAGGCTAGCGGGGATCACAGATACGCAGTATTTT.

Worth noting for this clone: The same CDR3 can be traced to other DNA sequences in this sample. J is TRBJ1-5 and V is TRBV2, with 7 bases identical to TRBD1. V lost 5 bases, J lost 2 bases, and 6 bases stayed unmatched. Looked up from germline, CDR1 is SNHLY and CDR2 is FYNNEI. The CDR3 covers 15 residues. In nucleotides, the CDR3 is TGTGCCAGCAGTTTAGGGACAGTACGCAATCAGCCCCAGCATTTT. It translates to CASSLGTVRNQPQHF.

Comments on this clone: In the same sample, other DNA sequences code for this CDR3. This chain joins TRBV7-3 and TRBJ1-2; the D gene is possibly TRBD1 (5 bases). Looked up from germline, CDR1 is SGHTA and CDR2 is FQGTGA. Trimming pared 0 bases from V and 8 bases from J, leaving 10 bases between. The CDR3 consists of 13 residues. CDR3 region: CASSLTGEYGYTF. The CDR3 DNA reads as TGTGCCAGCAGCTTAACAGGGGAATACGGCTACACCTTC.